This T cell receptor (beta chain) stems from a study of B cell selection in AIRE deficiency. Sorted regulatory T cells were CD4-positive, CD25-high and CD127-low or negative. V lost 6 bases to trimming and J lost 3 bases, with 9 bases between them. The CDR3 has 14 amino acids. CDR1 MNHNY and CDR2 SVGAGI come from the germline V gene (reference sequence). Findings of the study overall: Only about a tenth of about 3,500 shared Treg sequences were patient-specific; 31.6% healthy-specific. Patient Tconv cells held about 30% of Treg sequences shared by healthy donors.

Profiling relied on immunoSEQ multiplex PCR, and the TCRdb table lists in-frame clones only, not all of them. Of tens of thousands of clones listed, 92% are singletons. Concerning this clone: Antigen unknown.

The sample was CD4+CD25+ Tregs sorted from PBMCs. The clonotype originates from a human donor in good health. The rearrangement links TRBV6-6 to TRBJ1-6; possible D gene TRBD1, 5 bases. CDR3 residues: CASRRGVYNSPLHF. The DNA of the CDR3 is TGTGCCAGCAGACGAGGGGTCTATAATTCACCCCTCCACTTT.